The next 21 T cell receptor beta chains were all read from a single sample in a study of spatial heterogeneity in lung cancer. Each CDR3 protein gets one entry after TCRdb re-called the 5' RACE reads with MiXCR. The sample records 12,000 or so distinct CDR3 sequences, roughly 14% being singletons. No antigens are known for them. Study conclusions and caveats: Tumoral mutation counts were tracked by counts of expanded intratumoral alpha and beta TCRs.

This sample's time point: sample taken at primary tumor resection. Material: lung tumor tissue, obtained at surgery. The source of these receptors is a male donor with early-stage non-small cell lung cancer.

This clonotype was recorded a few times. This chain connects TRBV7-3 to TRBJ2-5, with D hard to call. The CDR3 consists of 14 residues. V was shortened by 2 bases and J by 5 bases, with 12 bases between the two germline ends. Germline values: CDR1 SGHTA, CDR2 FQGTGA. This chain's CDR3 is CASSLLGRPETQYF. The CDR3 DNA follows: TGTGCCAGCAGCTTATTAGGGCGCCCGGAGACCCAGTACTTC. Drawing the rest from reference TRBV7-3 and TRBJ2-5, the complete variable domain is GAGVSQTPSNKVTEKGKYVELRCDPISGHTALYWYRQSLGQGPEFLIYFQGTGAADDSGLPNDRFFAVRPEGSVSTLKIQRTERGDSAVYLCASSLLGRPETQYFGPGTRLLVL.

This chain joins TRBV7-8 and TRBJ2-3; D not certain. The CDR3 totals 15 residues. V was shortened by 4 bases and J by 0 bases, with 11 bases between the two germline ends. Germline CDR1 and CDR2: SGHVS and FQNEAQ. The CDR3 DNA reads TGTGCCAGCAGCTCGGCTTATGATAGCACAGATACGCAGTATTTT. Encoded protein: CASSSAYDSTDTQYF.

The rearrangement joins TRBV7-2 to TRBJ1-2, with TRBD1 identical over 7 bases. V was pared by 5 bases and J by 5 bases, with 11 bases of the junction left unmatched. The CDR3 length is 15 residues. Germline CDR1 SGHTA, CDR2 FQGNSA. The CDR3 DNA reads as TGTGCCAGCAGCCGCGATGGGACAGCCCGTTATGGCTACACCTTC. Translating gives CASSRDGTARYGYTF.

This clonotype was detected ten times or more. This sequence joins TRBV20-1 and TRBJ2-3; TRBD1 matches 7 bases. The CDR3 contains 15 residues. The J segment lost 1 base and the V segment lost 0 bases, leaving 4 bases of the junction unmatched. The germline V gene encodes CDR1 DFQATT and CDR2 SNEGSKA (reference sequence). As DNA, the CDR3 is TGCAGTGCTAGAGACCCGGGACAGCGCACAGATACGCAGTATTTT. It is translated as CSARDPGQRTDTQYF.

This clonotype was counted at least ten times. The chain links TRBV20-1 to TRBJ2-7; 8 bases match TRBD2. In germline, CDR1 is DFQATT, CDR2 SNEGSKA (reference sequence). CDR3 size: 12 residues. V gave up 5 bases and J gave up 6 bases; unmatched junction bases: 6. CDR3: CSAEREISEQYF. Here the CDR3 DNA reads TGCAGTGCTGAGCGGGAGATAAGCGAGCAGTACTTC.

There are many counts of this clonotype. The chain couples TRBV9 to TRBJ2-7, with 7 bases fitting TRBD2. The CDR3 loop spans 15 amino acids. Germline assignment: CDR1 SGDLS and CDR2 YYNGEE. The V gene end was trimmed by 0 bases and the J gene end by 4 bases; junction bases not matched to a gene: 7. CDR3 DNA: TGTGCCAGCAGCGTAGAGGGCGGGAGTGTTTACGAGCAGTACTTC. Protein sequence: CASSVEGGSVYEQYF.

This clonotype was picked up many times. The chain carries TRBV2 and TRBJ1-1; D unresolved. Deletions cut 7 bases from V and 5 bases from J, with 14 bases between. CDR3 length equals 13 residues. Germline-derived CDR1 and CDR2 are SNHLY and FYNNEI. This CDR3 is CASTQRWETEAFF. The CDR3 region has the DNA TGTGCCAGCACTCAAAGGTGGGAAACTGAAGCTTTCTTT.

V gene TRBV29-1 combines with J gene TRBJ1-1, with D perhaps matching TRBD1 (6 bases). The CDR3 covers 13 residues. The germline gives CDR1 SQVTM, CDR2 ANQGSEA. The ends were cut back, 7 bases at V and 4 bases at J, with 16 bases in the middle. The CDR3 is CSAQGREGTEAFF. The DNA for the CDR3 is TGCAGCGCACAGGGCAGGGAGGGCACTGAAGCTTTCTTT.

This clonotype is labeled medium-sized. In DNA form, the CDR3 reads TGTGCCAGCAGTTTAGGGGGACTAGCGGAGACCCAGTACTTC. Its translation is CASSLGGLAETQYF. This rearrangement joins TRBV12-3 or TRBV12-4 to TRBJ2-5; TRBD2 aligns across 10 bases. The trim removed 1 base at V and 5 bases at J, leaving 1 base unmatched. The CDR3 spans 14 residues.

The sample holds a few counts of this clonotype. The V gene is TRBV7-7, the J gene TRBJ2-5; weak D call: TRBD1 (5 bases). The CDR3 is made up of 13 amino acids. Between the trimmed V and J ends, which lost 5 bases and 2 bases, there was a span of 9 bases. Germline CDR1 SSHAT, CDR2 FNYEAQ (reference sequence). CDR3 amino acids: CASSRDSQETQYF. The CDR3 DNA reads TGTGCCAGCAGCCGTGACAGTCAAGAGACCCAGTACTTC.

The V call is TRBV20-1, the J call TRBJ2-5; TRBD2 agrees at 12 bases. CDR3 length: 16 residues. V lost 3 bases, J lost 7 bases, and 12 bases stayed unmatched. Germline V CDR1 and CDR2: DFQATT, SNEGSKA (reference sequence). CDR3: CSARTQRLAGDVTQYF. The CDR3 region has the DNA TGCAGTGCTAGGACCCAAAGACTAGCGGGAGATGTGACCCAGTACTTC.

This clonotype was found many times. The CDR3 protein is CASSHSGTVNSPLHF. CDR3 nucleotide sequence: TGCGCCAGCAGCCACTCCGGGACAGTAAATTCACCCCTCCACTTT. The V call is TRBV5-1, the J call TRBJ1-6, with 7 bases matching TRBD1. The CDR3 consists of 15 residues. Germline CDR1 and CDR2: SGHRS and YFSETQ. The ends lost 4 bases at V and 7 bases at J; junction bases unmatched: 8. Using reference TRBV5-1 and TRBJ1-6 for the parts outside the CDR3, the full variable domain is KAGVTQTPRYLIKTRGQQVTLSCSPISGHRSVSWYQQTPGQGLQFLFEYFSETQRNKGNFPGRFSGRQFSNSRSEMNVSTLELGDSALYLCASSHSGTVNSPLHFGNGTRLTVT.

Ten or more counts support this clonotype. J is TRBJ1-5 and V is TRBV9; D unresolved. CDR1 is SGDLS, CDR2 YYNGEE, per germline. The germline V and J ends were trimmed by 1 base and 7 bases, with 9 bases remaining between them. The CDR3 length is 13 residues. The CDR3 loop reads CASSVSPWQPQHF. The CDR3 nucleotides read TGTGCCAGCAGCGTATCCCCATGGCAGCCCCAGCATTTT.

This clonotype was picked up many times. This chain links TRBV28 with TRBJ1-1; D gene unclear. V gave up 5 bases and J gave up 4 bases, with 14 bases separating them. Germline-derived CDR1 and CDR2 are MDHEN and SYDVKM. The CDR3 spans 14 residues. The chain's CDR3 is CASSPPRRGTEAFF. The DNA of the CDR3 is TGTGCCAGCAGTCCGCCCCGCCGGGGCACTGAAGCTTTCTTT. The full variable domain, its missing parts supplied by reference TRBV28 and TRBJ1-1, is DVKVTQSSRYLVKRTGEKVFLECVQDMDHENMFWYRQDPGLGLRLIYFSYDVKMKEKGDIPEGYSVSREKKERFSLILESASTNQTSMYLCASSPPRRGTEAFFGQGTRLTVV.

The CDR3 region is CSATTLASGRATDEQYF. In nucleotides, the CDR3 is TGCAGTGCTACGACGCTGGCTAGCGGGAGGGCCACGGACGAGCAGTACTTC. The chain is built from TRBV20-1 and TRBJ2-7, with 12 bases matching TRBD2. The V segment lost 4 bases and the J segment 5 bases; nucleotides outside the gene matches: 15. The germline gives CDR1 DFQATT, CDR2 SNEGSKA (reference sequence). The CDR3 has 17 amino acids.

Ten or more counts support this clonotype. The chain has TRBV6-4 and TRBJ2-1, with D possibly matching TRBD2 (6 bases). V gave up 3 bases and J gave up 8 bases, with 14 bases separating them. Per the germline V gene, CDR1 is MRHNA and CDR2 is SNTAGT. The CDR3 sequence is 14 residues long. The DNA for the CDR3 is TGTGCCAGCAGTGAAGCGCGGGGTAGCTATGAGCAGTTCTTC. Translation gives CASSEARGSYEQFF.

By share, this clonotype ranks as medium-sized. This rearrangement joins TRBV20-1 to TRBJ2-3; 12 bases fit TRBD2. Germline CDR1 DFQATT, CDR2 SNEGSKA (reference sequence). The CDR3 sequence is 16 residues long. The ends lost 2 bases at V and 4 bases at J; junction bases unmatched: 7. The CDR3 loop reads CSARSVTSGRPDTQYF. The CDR3 bases are TGCAGTGCTAGATCCGTGACTAGCGGGAGACCAGATACGCAGTATTTT.

In this sample, this clonotype turned up a few times. V usage is TRBV28 and J usage is TRBJ1-5; D gene uncertain. The CDR3 runs to 15 residues. Germline-derived CDR1 and CDR2 are MDHEN and SYDVKM. V gave up 6 bases and J gave up 0 bases, with 12 bases separating them. CDR3 sequence: CASRLFTNSNQPQHF. DNA for the CDR3: TGTGCCAGCAGACTCTTCACTAATAGCAATCAGCCCCAGCATTTT.

The rearrangement links TRBV7-8 to TRBJ1-1; D gene unclear. Between the trimmed V and J ends, which lost 5 bases and 4 bases, there was a span of 11 bases. This CDR3 has 13 residues. CDR1 is SGHVS, CDR2 FQNEAQ, per germline. The CDR3 DNA reads as TGTGCCAGCAGCCAGAATTTCGGCACTGAAGCTTTCTTT. Translated, it gives CASSQNFGTEAFF.

This chain's CDR3 is CASSLGGVQETQYF. The CDR3 DNA follows: TGTGCCAGCAGCTTAGGAGGGGTCCAAGAGACCCAGTACTTC. J is TRBJ2-5 and V is TRBV13; D is perhaps TRBD1 (5 bases). The CDR3 extends over 14 amino acids. V was cut by 0 bases and J by 1 base, with 6 bases left in between. CDR1 and CDR2 (germline): PRHDT, FYEKMQ (reference sequence).

This clonotype has only one observation. CDR3 in amino acids: CSAADGSNQPQHF. As DNA, the CDR3 is TGCAGTGCGGCCGACGGGAGCAATCAGCCCCAGCATTTT. The chain recombines TRBV20-1 with TRBJ1-5; no definite D call. Germline V gene lookup returns CDR1 DFQATT and CDR2 SNEGSKA (reference sequence). V was clipped by 6 bases and J by 1 base, with 10 bases between them. This CDR3 is built from 13 residues.